This is a list of T cell receptor beta chains from one sample in a study of T cells in localized non-small cell lung cancer. This table comes from immunoSEQ multiplex PCR, and its TCRdb copy is limited to in-frame clones, with some not included. The sample includes roughly 70,000 clones, less than 90% seen only once; the top ten take about a fifth. The specimen comprised peripheral blood, sampled before any cancer treatment. All receptors derive from a male donor at least 60 years old with stage III squamous cell lung carcinoma. Each CDR3 is given with its conserved first and last residue. The D gene is left open where the match is weak. Not all rows give a size; the values are once, few, many and, for expanded clones, a class.

d_call,cdr3_length,j_call,v_call,clone_size,cdr3_aa,cdr3_nt
-,15,TRBJ1-6,TRBV7-2,-,CASSLQGGNNSPLHF,TGTGCCAGCAGCTTACAGGGCGGTAATAATTCACCCCTCCACTTT
-,16,TRBJ2-7,TRBV9,-,CASSVGGPRATHEQYF,TGTGCCAGCAGCGTAGGAGGACCCCGGGCGACCCACGAGCAGTACTTC
-,11,TRBJ1-1,TRBV25-1,-,CASSLLTEAFF,TGTGCCAGCAGTCTTCTCACTGAAGCTTTCTTT
-,12,TRBJ2-7,TRBV5-4,-,CASSLRGGEQYF,TGTGCCAGCAGCTTGCGGGGAGGCGAGCAGTACTTC
-,15,TRBJ2-5,TRBV5-6,once,CASSLEAGYQETQYF,TGTGCCAGCAGCTTGGAGGCGGGGTACCAAGAGACCCAGTACTTC
TRBD1,13,TRBJ1-2,TRBV29-1,-,CSVEAFRGQGYTF,TGCAGCGTTGAAGCTTTCAGGGGGCAAGGCTACACCTTC
TRBD2,16,TRBJ2-5,TRBV7-2,-,CASSFASGGAGETQYF,TGTGCCAGCAGCTTCGCTAGCGGGGGGGCCGGGGAGACCCAGTACTTC
-,14,TRBJ1-6,TRBV19,-,CASSSGRENSPLHF,TGTGCCAGTAGTAGCGGCAGGGAGAATTCACCCCTCCACTTT
-,17,TRBJ1-2,TRBV7-9,-,CASSFGRALRATYGYTF,TGTGCCAGCAGCTTCGGACGGGCCTTGCGCGCGACCTATGGCTACACCTTC
TRBD2,15,TRBJ2-1,TRBV5-5,-,CASSLAAGRENEQFF,TGTGCCAGCAGCTTGGCCGCAGGGAGGGAAAATGAGCAGTTCTTC
-,14,TRBJ2-5,TRBV12-5,-,CASGETRTQETQYF,TGTGCTAGTGGTGAGACTAGGACCCAAGAGACCCAGTACTTC
TRBD2,15,TRBJ2-5,TRBV2,-,CASTVTSGGQETQYF,TGTGCCAGCACGGTCACTAGCGGGGGGCAAGAGACCCAGTACTTC
-,16,TRBJ2-3,TRBV5-1,-,CASSLEVRRLGDTQYF,TGCGCCAGCAGCTTGGAGGTTAGGAGACTGGGAGATACGCAGTATTTT
-,17,TRBJ2-2,TRBV14,-,CASSQVFGVANTGELFF,TGTGCCAGCAGCCAAGTGTTTGGGGTGGCGAACACCGGGGAGCTGTTTTTT
-,14,TRBJ1-2,TRBV28,-,CASITPGGVGGYTF,TGTGCCAGCATCACGCCCGGAGGGGTGGGTGGCTACACCTTC
-,14,TRBJ2-5,TRBV7-8,-,CASSLGGRAETQYF,TGTGCCAGCAGCTTAGGGGGGCGGGCAGAGACCCAGTACTTC
TRBD1,14,TRBJ2-7,TRBV6-6,-,CASNSRDRDYEQYF,TGTGCCAGCAACTCGAGGGACAGGGACTACGAGCAGTACTTC
-,16,TRBJ2-4,TRBV2,-,CASSALNLGEGNIQYF,TGTGCCAGCAGTGCCCTAAACCTGGGTGAGGGAAACATTCAGTACTTC
-,13,TRBJ1-1,TRBV19,-,CASSIRVQTEAFF,TGTGCCAGTAGTATCCGGGTACAGACTGAAGCTTTCTTT
-,18,TRBJ1-6,TRBV7-2,-,CASSLKGGREAGNSPLHF,TGTGCCAGCAGCTTAAAGGGGGGACGGGAGGCGGGTAATTCACCCCTCCACTTT
-,13,TRBJ1-1,TRBV2,once,CATEYTLNTEAFF,TGTGCCACCGAATATACATTGAACACTGAAGCTTTCTTT
TRBD2,15,TRBJ2-7,TRBV9,-,CASSASGTVLDEQYF,TGTGCCAGCAGCGCGAGCGGGACGGTGCTGGACGAGCAGTACTTC
-,15,TRBJ2-2,TRBV7-9,-,CASSPGTGNTGELFF,TGTGCCAGCAGCCCAGGGACGGGTAACACCGGGGAGCTGTTTTTT
-,15,TRBJ1-4,TRBV19,-,CASSYGEQGNEKLFF,TGTGCCAGTAGTTATGGGGAACAGGGTAATGAAAAACTGTTTTTT
-,16,TRBJ1-6,TRBV5-1,-,CASSLRGGLHGSPLHF,TGCGCCAGCAGCTTGAGGGGGGGGCTCCATGGATCACCCCTCCACTTT
-,14,TRBJ2-1,TRBV10-3,few,CAISDGGGFNEQFF,TGTGCCATCAGTGACGGCGGGGGCTTCAATGAGCAGTTCTTC
-,16,TRBJ1-6,TRBV7-2,-,CASSLAALGGNSPLHF,TGTGCCAGCAGCTTAGCGGCTCTCGGCGGTAATTCACCCCTCCACTTT
TRBD1,13,TRBJ2-7,TRBV5-1,-,CASSPGQDYEQYF,TGCGCCAGCAGCCCCGGACAGGACTACGAGCAGTACTTC
TRBD1,14,TRBJ2-2,TRBV19,-,CASRRDSITGELFF,TGTGCCAGTAGACGGGACAGTATCACCGGGGAGCTGTTTTTT
-,12,TRBJ2-7,TRBV5-1,-,CASSFTGYEQYF,TGCGCCAGCAGCTTTACAGGGTACGAGCAGTACTTC
TRBD2,19,TRBJ2-5,TRBV7-3,-,CASSPPSPTSGGPRETQYF,TGTGCCAGCAGCCCACCTTCGCCCACGAGCGGGGGGCCCCGAGAGACCCAGTACTTC
-,15,TRBJ1-1,TRBV4-2,-,CASSQRVGGDTEAFF,TGTGCCAGCAGCCAACGGGTGGGGGGGGACACTGAAGCTTTCTTT
-,14,TRBJ2-3,TRBV5-4,-,CASSLGGSTDTQYF,TGTGCCAGCAGCTTGGGGGGTAGCACAGATACGCAGTATTTT
TRBD2,16,TRBJ2-5,TRBV7-2,few,CASSLALAGGQETQYF,TGTGCCAGCAGCTTAGCCCTAGCGGGGGGTCAAGAGACCCAGTACTTC
TRBD1,14,TRBJ1-2,TRBV28,-,CASSTGTANYGYTF,TGTGCCAGCAGTACCGGGACAGCTAACTATGGCTACACCTTC
-,16,TRBJ1-5,TRBV4-2,-,CASRKRTDSYYQPQHF,TGTGCCAGCAGGAAGAGAACGGACTCGTACTATCAGCCCCAGCATTTT
-,13,TRBJ1-1,TRBV30,-,CAWGNGGRTEAFF,TGTGCCTGGGGTAATGGGGGCAGGACTGAAGCTTTCTTT
TRBD1,17,TRBJ2-3,TRBV19,-,CASSIPRAGQGPDTQYF,TGTGCCAGTAGTATCCCCCGAGCTGGACAGGGTCCAGATACGCAGTATTTT
-,10,TRBJ2-5,TRBV5-8,-,CASSFQTQYF,TGTGCCAGCAGCTTCCAGACCCAGTACTTC
TRBD1,17,TRBJ2-4,TRBV11-2,-,CASSLGPRGLVKNIQYF,TGTGCCAGCAGCTTGGGTCCCAGGGGGCTGGTCAAAAACATTCAGTACTTC
-,14,TRBJ1-1,TRBV7-2,-,CASSLEGENTEAFF,TGTGCCAGCAGCTTAGAGGGAGAGAACACTGAAGCTTTCTTT
TRBD1,13,TRBJ2-1,TRBV9,-,CASSLTGVNEQFF,TGTGCCAGCAGCCTTACAGGGGTTAATGAGCAGTTCTTC
TRBD2,15,TRBJ2-2,TRBV4-2,few,CASSELAGGPGELFF,TGTGCCAGCAGCGAACTAGCGGGGGGGCCCGGGGAGCTGTTTTTT
-,15,TRBJ2-5,TRBV5-1,-,CASSLEDREGETQYF,TGCGCCAGCAGCTTGGAGGACAGGGAGGGAGAGACCCAGTACTTC
-,17,TRBJ1-2,TRBV18,-,CASSPPVRGRANYGYTF,TGTGCCAGCTCACCACCGGTCAGGGGAAGAGCTAACTATGGCTACACCTTC
-,14,TRBJ2-2,TRBV19,-,CASTRDINTGELFF,TGTGCCAGTACCCGGGACATTAACACCGGGGAGCTGTTTTTT
-,15,TRBJ1-1,TRBV19,-,CASVPPGEAAPEAFF,TGTGCCAGTGTTCCCCCAGGAGAGGCAGCGCCTGAAGCTTTCTTT
-,17,TRBJ2-4,TRBV7-9,-,CASSLGTGVVTKNIQYF,TGTGCCAGCAGCTTAGGTACGGGTGTTGTTACCAAAAACATTCAGTACTTC
TRBD1,15,TRBJ2-5,TRBV5-1,once,CASRSTGGIGETQYF,TGCGCCAGCAGGTCCACAGGGGGCATAGGAGAGACCCAGTACTTC
TRBD1,16,TRBJ1-5,TRBV7-9,-,CASSPQTGGSNQPQHF,TGTGCCAGCAGCCCCCAGACAGGGGGCAGCAATCAGCCCCAGCATTTT
-,14,TRBJ1-4,TRBV6-1,-,CASSEVGGWRKLFF,TGTGCCAGCAGTGAAGTGGGCGGATGGAGAAAACTGTTTTTT
-,15,TRBJ2-1,TRBV7-6,-,CASSLEWGAYNEQFF,TGTGCCAGCAGCTTAGAGTGGGGGGCCTACAATGAGCAGTTCTTC
TRBD2,15,TRBJ2-3,TRBV10-1,-,CASSEVAGSVDTQYF,TGCGCCAGCAGTGAGGTAGCGGGGAGCGTGGATACGCAGTATTTT
-,14,TRBJ1-1,TRBV29-1,-,CSVVTLGGGTEAFF,TGCAGCGTTGTGACCCTGGGTGGGGGCACTGAAGCTTTCTTT
-,13,TRBJ2-7,TRBV10-3,-,CAINSGPAYEQYF,TGTGCCATCAATTCCGGGCCTGCCTACGAGCAGTACTTC
-,13,TRBJ1-1,TRBV2,few,CASGRQINTEAFF,TGTGCCAGCGGACGACAGATTAACACTGAAGCTTTCTTT
-,14,TRBJ1-2,TRBV25-1,-,CASRGDGSNYGYTF,TGTGCCAGCAGGGGGGACGGGAGTAACTATGGCTACACCTTC
-,14,TRBJ1-3,TRBV28,once,CASLTEDSGNTIYF,TGTGCCAGCTTGACGGAAGACTCTGGAAACACCATATATTTT
-,15,TRBJ1-3,TRBV5-6,-,CASSFGQNSGNTIYF,TGTGCCAGCAGCTTCGGACAGAATTCTGGAAACACCATATATTTT